One and the same sample provided the 32 T cell receptor beta chains below, sequenced in a study of cytomegalovirus exposure and HLA in healthy donors. PCR primers comprised 60 Vbeta and 13 Jbeta primers. The protocol was immunoSEQ multiplex PCR, while the TCRdb copy is restricted to in-frame clones and leaves out a portion. Here the sample spans 95,000 to 130,000 clones, around 74% being singletons. The sequencing sample was made of PBMCs. Every receptor here comes from a woman under 30 in good health and CMV-seronegative.

This clone was observed a few times. V gene TRBV4-1 combines with J gene TRBJ2-1; 8 bases are shared with TRBD1. The germline CDR1 and CDR2 sequences are MGHRA and YSYEKL. The CDR3 extends over 19 amino acids. With V trimmed by 4 bases and J by 0 bases, 14 bases remained unmatched. The DNA of the CDR3 is TGCGCCAGCAGCCGCGATACTAAACCGGGACAGGCCTCCTACAATGAGCAGTTCTTC. Translation: CASSRDTKPGQASYNEQFF.

The gene calls are TRBV28 and TRBJ1-1; weak D call: TRBD1 (6 bases). The germline V gene encodes CDR1 MDHEN and CDR2 SYDVKM. V dropped 5 bases and J dropped 5 bases, with 15 bases sitting between them. The CDR3 totals 14 residues. The CDR3 DNA is TGTGCCAGCAGTCCCCACAGGGTTGGAACTGAAGCTTTCTTT. It is translated as CASSPHRVGTEAFF.

The chain links TRBV5-1 to TRBJ2-3, with TRBD1 matching over 8 bases. The length of the CDR3 is 15 residues. V dropped 0 bases and J dropped 4; count of bases not matched to a gene: 4. Germline V gives CDR1 SGHRS, CDR2 YFSETQ. The CDR3, as DNA: TGCGCCAGCAGCTTGGGGTGGACAGGGCCAGATACGCAGTATTTT. Translating it yields CASSLGWTGPDTQYF.

V gene TRBV9 combines with J gene TRBJ1-2; perhaps TRBD1 as D (5 bases). Germline assignment: CDR1 SGDLS and CDR2 YYNGEE. The CDR3 consists of 15 residues. Trimming left V 3 bases short and J 3 bases short, with 15 bases between. CDR3 sequence reads: CASSGTQGGDYGYTF. The CDR3 DNA is TGTGCCAGCAGCGGAACTCAGGGTGGGGACTATGGCTACACCTTC.

This clone was counted between two and nine times. The V gene is TRBV30, the J gene TRBJ1-6, with D possibly TRBD1 on 5 matching bases. CDR1 and CDR2 (germline): GTSNPN, SVGIG (reference sequence). The V end lost 1 base, the J end lost 4 bases, and 5 bases lay between the germline ends. The CDR3 covers 13 residues. CDR3 nucleotides: TGTGCCTGGAGTGGACAGTATAATTCACCCCTCCACTTT. It encodes CAWSGQYNSPLHF.

With respect to this clone: Its ends do not fully match the called genes, so a read error is possible. The chain is built from TRBV7-7 and TRBJ2-7; D is undetermined. CDR1 and CDR2 (germline): SSHAT, FNYEAQ (reference sequence). CDR3 length: 10 residues. The chain's CDR3 is CASRSYEQYF. As DNA, the CDR3 is TGTGCTAGCAGGAGCTACGAGCAGTACTTC.

The chain carries TRBV30 and TRBJ2-5; tentative D call: TRBD1 (6 bases). Trimming took 3 bases from V and 4 from J, leaving 15 bases between them. This CDR3 spans 14 amino acids. CDR1 and CDR2 (germline): GTSNPN, SVGIG (reference sequence). The CDR3 DNA reads as TGTGCCTGGAGCCGGCTAGGGGGAAGAGAGACCCAGTACTTC. Protein product: CAWSRLGGRETQYF.

The chain joins TRBV9 to TRBJ2-3; TRBD2 aligns across 12 bases. Trimming removed 4 bases from V and 5 bases from J; junction bases left unmatched: 8. CDR1 is SGDLS, CDR2 YYNGEE, per germline. The CDR3 has 16 residues. In nucleotides, the CDR3 is TGTGCCAGCAGCATACTAGCGGGGGGTTCAGTAGATACGCAGTATTTT. This gives the protein CASSILAGGSVDTQYF. The full variable domain, its missing parts supplied by reference TRBV9 and TRBJ2-3, is DSGVTQTPKHLITATGQRVTLRCSPRSGDLSVYWYQQSLDQGLQFLIQYYNGEERAKGNILERFSAQQFPDLHSELNLSSLELGDSALYFCASSILAGGSVDTQYFGPGTRLTVL.

The CDR3 DNA reads as TGTGCCAGCAGTTTCCCTTCGGGACAGGGGACTGAAGCTTTCTTT. Protein product: CASSFPSGQGTEAFF. The chain joins TRBV28 to TRBJ1-1, with 10 nucleotides matching TRBD1. This CDR3 region has 15 residues. Germline CDR1 reads MDHEN; CDR2 reads SYDVKM. Trimming at V came to 3 bases and at J to 5 bases, leaving 6 bases not matched to a gene.

The rearrangement joins TRBV19 to TRBJ1-6; D is ambiguous. V dropped 6 bases and J dropped 7 bases, with 16 bases sitting between them. The length of the CDR3 is 15 residues. Looked up from germline, CDR1 is LNHDA and CDR2 is SQIVND (reference sequence). CDR3 DNA sequence: TGTGCCAGTAGCCCGATCCGGGATTTAAATTCACCCCTCCACTTT. The encoded protein is CASSPIRDLNSPLHF.

This clone was seen only a few times. The chain employs TRBV6-1 and TRBJ1-5; D uncertain. V lost 8 bases and J 4 bases, leaving 18 bases between the germline ends. Germline V gene sequence: CDR1 MNHNS, CDR2 SASEGT. The CDR3 totals 15 residues. CDR3 sequence (DNA): TGTGCCAGCGATGTTGCTTTTCGGGGAAATCAGCCCCAGCATTTT. Protein product: CASDVAFRGNQPQHF.

V is TRBV9 and J is TRBJ1-3; tentatively, D is TRBD1 (5 bases). Germline V gene data show CDR1 as SGDLS and CDR2 as YYNGEE. The CDR3 has 14 amino acids. V was pared by 3 bases and J by 4 bases, with 11 bases between. CDR3 nucleotide sequence: TGTGCCAGCAGCGGGACATCGTTGGGAAACACCATATATTTT. Translating gives CASSGTSLGNTIYF.

The V and J genes are TRBV28 and TRBJ1-1; D is ambiguous. The V and J ends lost 6 bases and 11 bases respectively, with 13 bases between them. The germline V gene has CDR1 MDHEN and CDR2 SYDVKM. CDR3 length equals 11 residues. The CDR3: CASSPSGGAFF. DNA for the CDR3: TGTGCCAGCAGCCCAAGCGGCGGGGCTTTCTTT.

V is TRBV5-1 and J is TRBJ1-1; weak D call: TRBD1 (5 bases). The CDR3 has 15 residues. CDR1 is SGHRS, CDR2 YFSETQ, per germline. Trimming left V 4 bases short and J 4 bases short, with 17 bases between. The CDR3 bases are TGCGCCAGCAGCAAGGATGTCAGGGAGGGCACTGAAGCTTTCTTT. The encoded protein is CASSKDVREGTEAFF.

This chain links TRBV6-1 with TRBJ2-7; 8 bases are shared with TRBD2. This CDR3 is built from 13 residues. Trimming cost V 8 bases and J 5 bases; bases outside gene matches: 8. Germline assignment: CDR1 MNHNS and CDR2 SASEGT. The DNA of the CDR3 is TGTGCCAGCCCGGGGGGGCACGTCGACGAGCAGTACTTC. Its protein is CASPGGHVDEQYF.

The chain is built from TRBV27 and TRBJ1-5; no clear D. Trimming pared 0 bases from V and 0 bases from J, leaving 6 bases between. The CDR3 loop spans 15 amino acids. Germline CDR1 is MNHEY and CDR2 is SMNVEV (reference sequence). The CDR3 protein is CASSLSPFSNQPQHF. In DNA, the CDR3 is TGTGCCAGCAGTTTATCCCCGTTTAGCAATCAGCCCCAGCATTTT.

The CDR3 DNA reads as TGTGCCAGCAGTGGGACAGGGCCTGGTGGCAATCAGCCCCAGCATTTT. This codes for CASSGTGPGGNQPQHF. V usage is TRBV2 and J usage is TRBJ1-5; 8 bases align to TRBD1. This CDR3 is built from 16 residues. The V segment lost 4 bases and the J segment 2 bases; nucleotides outside the gene matches: 7. CDR1 SNHLY and CDR2 FYNNEI come from the germline V gene.

This chain links TRBV10-3 with TRBJ2-1; 9 positions match TRBD1. The germline V gene has CDR1 ENHRY and CDR2 SYGVKD. Trimming removed 8 bases from V and 5 bases from J; junction bases left unmatched: 7. The CDR3 runs to 14 residues. The CDR3 region is CAILGTGSDNEQFF. The CDR3 DNA reads TGTGCCATCCTCGGGACAGGGAGCGACAATGAGCAGTTCTTC.

The rearrangement uses TRBV10-2 and TRBJ1-2, with 9 bases lining up with TRBD1. Germline CDR1 is WSHSY and CDR2 is SAAADI. CDR3 length equals 15 residues. The V gene end was trimmed by 2 bases and the J gene end by 3 bases; junction bases not matched to a gene: 4. CDR3 nucleotide sequence: TGCGCCAGCAGTGAGGGACAGGGGTCTGACTATGGCTACACCTTC. Translating gives CASSEGQGSDYGYTF.

The CDR3 protein is CASSGGTATNEKLFF. CDR3 nucleotides: TGTGCCAGTAGTGGGGGGACAGCAACTAATGAAAAACTGTTTTTT. The chain is built from TRBV19 and TRBJ1-4; 7 positions agree with TRBD1. V trimming: 5 bases; J trimming: 0 bases; junction bases outside the gene matches: 3. The length of the CDR3 is 15 residues. The germline gives CDR1 LNHDA, CDR2 SQIVND (reference sequence). The full variable domain, completed using reference TRBV19 and TRBJ1-4, is DGGITQSPKYLFRKEGQNVTLSCEQNLNHDAMYWYRQDPGQGLRLIYYSQIVNDFQKGDIAEGYSVSREKKESFPLTVTSAQKNPTAFYLCASSGGTATNEKLFFGSGTQLSVL.

Concerning this clone: Other nucleotide sequences from this sample produce the same CDR3. The CDR3 DNA follows: TGTGCCAGCAGTTTATCAGGATCTTCTGGAAACACCATATATTTT. Translation gives CASSLSGSSGNTIYF. The chain employs TRBV28 and TRBJ1-3, with D unresolved. Between the trimmed V and J ends, which lost 1 base and 1 base, there was a span of 8 bases. CDR1 MDHEN and CDR2 SYDVKM come from the germline V gene. The CDR3 is made up of 15 amino acids.

This clone has only a few counts. The rearrangement joins TRBV30 to TRBJ2-7; 8 bases are shared with TRBD2. CDR1 GTSNPN and CDR2 SVGIG come from the germline V gene (reference sequence). Losses at the gene ends were 1 base for V and 1 base for J; bases not matched to a gene: 3. The CDR3 has 14 residues. The CDR3 reads CAWSAGGVSYEQYF. The CDR3 nucleotides read TGTGCCTGGAGTGCGGGGGGGGTTTCCTACGAGCAGTACTTC. The full variable domain, rest sourced from reference TRBV30 and TRBJ2-7, is SQTIHQWPATLVQPVGSPLSLECTVEGTSNPNLYWYRQAAGRGLQLLFYSVGIGQISSEVPQNLSASRPQDRQFILSSKKLLLSDSGFYLCAWSAGGVSYEQYFGPGTRLTVT.

This chain connects TRBV29-1 to TRBJ2-2, with D hard to call. Trimming took 3 bases from V and 0 from J, leaving 14 bases between them. From germline, CDR1 is SQVTM and CDR2 ANQGSEA. This CDR3 is built from 16 residues. In DNA form, the CDR3 reads TGCAGCGTTGAGTTCCCCCGGCAGGCGAACACCGGGGAGCTGTTTTTT. Translation: CSVEFPRQANTGELFF.

The chain carries TRBV11-2 and TRBJ1-1; 7 bases map to TRBD1. Germline-derived CDR1 and CDR2 are SGHAT and FQNNGV. V dropped 4 bases and J dropped 11; count of bases not matched to a gene: 7. The CDR3 extends over 12 amino acids. The CDR3 nucleotides read TGTGCCAGCAGCTCCCTTGGGACAGAGGCTTTCTTT. Protein sequence: CASSSLGTEAFF. Together with reference TRBV11-2 and TRBJ1-1, the CDR3 gives the full variable domain: EAGVAQSPRYKIIEKRQSVAFWCNPISGHATLYWYQQILGQGPKLLIQFQNNGVVDDSQLPKDRFSAERLKGVDSTLKIQPAKLEDSAVYLCASSSLGTEAFFGQGTRLTVV.

V is TRBV16 and J is TRBJ1-1; no clear D gene. CDR3 length equals 13 residues. Germline lookup yields CDR1 KGHSY and CDR2 FQNENV. V lost 3 bases, J lost 1 base, and 6 bases lay in between. The CDR3 DNA is TGTGCCAGCAGCCAGTATAAGAACACTGAAGCTTTCTTT. Its protein product is CASSQYKNTEAFF.

The genes are TRBV30 and TRBJ2-7; D unresolved. This CDR3 contains 15 residues. Trimming left V 4 bases short and J 1 base short, with 17 bases between. The V gene's germline CDR1 is GTSNPN and CDR2 SVGIG (reference sequence). The CDR3 spells CAWNGGGKISYEQYF. CDR3 sequence (DNA): TGTGCCTGGAATGGCGGCGGTAAAATTTCCTACGAGCAGTACTTC.

This clone appeared once. This chain uses TRBV28 with TRBJ1-2; 7 bases fit TRBD1. Germline V gene lookup returns CDR1 MDHEN and CDR2 SYDVKM. The trim removed 4 bases at V and 1 base at J, leaving 6 bases unmatched. CDR3 size: 15 residues. CDR3 nucleotides: TGTGCCAGCAGTTATCCGGGACAGTTTAACTATGGCTACACCTTC. This encodes CASSYPGQFNYGYTF.

The CDR3 protein is CASSRRQGVNEKLFF. The DNA for the CDR3 is TGTGCCAGCAGCAGAAGACAGGGGGTAAATGAAAAACTGTTTTTT. J is TRBJ1-4 and V is TRBV5-6; 9 bases are shared with TRBD1. The junction had 6 bases not matched to a gene; V was cut back by 4 bases and J by 5 bases. The length of the CDR3 is 15 residues. Germline assignment: CDR1 SGHDT and CDR2 YYEEEE.

The J gene is TRBJ1-2, the V gene TRBV7-2; 8 bases fit TRBD1. Germline assignment: CDR1 SGHTA and CDR2 FQGNSA. Germline trimming cut 5 bases from V and 3 bases from J; bases unmatched to any gene: 2. This CDR3 has 13 amino acids. The CDR3 sequence: CASSMDRDYGYTF. CDR3 in DNA: TGTGCCAGCAGCATGGACAGGGACTATGGCTACACCTTC.

This clone was seen a few times. The V call is TRBV2, the J call TRBJ1-1; 9 positions agree with TRBD1. Trimming removed 7 bases from V and 8 bases from J; junction bases left unmatched: 8. From germline, CDR1 is SNHLY and CDR2 FYNNEI. The CDR3 contains 13 residues. CDR3 nucleotides: TGTGCCAGCAATCGGGACAGGGCTCTCGAAGCTTTCTTT. Amino acid sequence: CASNRDRALEAFF. The whole variable domain, filled in from reference TRBV2 and TRBJ1-1, reads EPEVTQTPSHQVTQMGQEVILRCVPISNHLYFYWYRQILGQKVEFLVSFYNNEISEKSEIFDDQFSVERPDGSNFTLKIRSTKLEDSAMYFCASNRDRALEAFFGQGTRLTVV.

The J gene is TRBJ1-2, the V gene TRBV5-4, with D possibly matching TRBD1 (6 bases). CDR3 length equals 17 residues. Looked up from germline, CDR1 is SGHNT and CDR2 is YYREEE (reference sequence). Trimming removed 3 bases at V and 2 bases at J, with 20 bases between. DNA for the CDR3: TGTGCCAGCAGCTCCTACCAGGGGAGGGTAAGGAACTATGGCTACACCTTC. Its translation is CASSSYQGRVRNYGYTF.

The chain couples TRBV29-1 to TRBJ1-2, with D unresolved. This CDR3 is 13 amino acids long. With 1 base removed from V and 8 bases from J, the gap between germline ends came to 14 bases. The germline V gene has CDR1 SQVTM and CDR2 ANQGSEA. The CDR3 DNA reads TGCAGCGTTGAAGGTAGGCCAGAGGAAGGCTACACCTTC. Encoded protein: CSVEGRPEEGYTF.